This entry is about one T cell receptor beta chain. The sample is drawn from a study of blood T cell repertoires in COVID-19. The repertoire was sequenced with immunoSEQ multiplex PCR; TCRdb's copy has only in-frame clones and lacks some. Seen here are around 250,000 clones, 89% observed once, and the top ten hold 3.5% to 5.5%. The receptor was derived from a woman aged 40 to 55 who had recovered from COVID-19. The sample was peripheral blood.

The CDR3 nucleotides are TGCGCCAGCAGCCAAGAAACAGGGGAAGGCCAGCCCCAGCATTTT. Amino acid sequence: CASSQETGEGQPQHF. The chain recombines TRBV4-1 with TRBJ1-5, with 7 bases lining up with TRBD1. From germline, CDR1 is MGHRA and CDR2 YSYEKL. The CDR3 is made up of 15 amino acids. V was pared by 0 bases and J by 7 bases, with 6 bases of the junction left unmatched.